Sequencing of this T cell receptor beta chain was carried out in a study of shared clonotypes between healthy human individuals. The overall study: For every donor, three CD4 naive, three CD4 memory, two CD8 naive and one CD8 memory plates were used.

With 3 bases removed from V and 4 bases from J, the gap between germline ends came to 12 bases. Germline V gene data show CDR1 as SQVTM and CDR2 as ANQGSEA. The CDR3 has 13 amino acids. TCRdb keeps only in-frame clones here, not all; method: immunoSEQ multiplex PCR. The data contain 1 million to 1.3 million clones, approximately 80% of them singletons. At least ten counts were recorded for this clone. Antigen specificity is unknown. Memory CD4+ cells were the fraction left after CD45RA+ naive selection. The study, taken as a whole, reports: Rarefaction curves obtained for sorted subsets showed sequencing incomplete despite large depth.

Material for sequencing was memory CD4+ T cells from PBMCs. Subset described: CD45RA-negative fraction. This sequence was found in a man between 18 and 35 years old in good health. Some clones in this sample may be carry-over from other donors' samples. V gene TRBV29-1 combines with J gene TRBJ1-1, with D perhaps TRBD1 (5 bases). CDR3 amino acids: CSVERVGGTEAFF. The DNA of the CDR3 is TGCAGCGTTGAGAGGGTGGGGGGCACTGAAGCTTTCTTT. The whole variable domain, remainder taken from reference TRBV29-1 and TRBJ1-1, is SAVISQKPSRDICQRGTSLTIQCQVDSQVTMMFWYRQQPGQSLTLIATANQGSEATYESGFVIDKFPISRPNLTFSTLTVSNMSPEDSSIYLCSVERVGGTEAFFGQGTRLTVV.